This T cell receptor beta chain stems from a study of cytomegalovirus exposure and HLA in healthy donors. Findings and limits, study-wide: A cluster of highly shared sequence variants was likely a sequencing artifact.

This clone has a single count. No antigen is known for it. PCR used 60 Vbeta primers and 13 Jbeta primers. This table comes from immunoSEQ multiplex PCR, and its TCRdb copy is limited to in-frame clones, with some not included. Seen here are 55,000 to 70,000 clones, 70% observed once, and the top ten hold roughly a fifth. This TCR was sampled from an older woman in good health and CMV-seropositive. The sample was PBMCs.

DNA for the CDR3: TGTGCTAGTGGTCACATACAGGGGGACTATGGCTACACCTTC. Protein sequence: CASGHIQGDYGYTF. The chain carries TRBV12-5 and TRBJ1-2; 8 bases are a match to TRBD1. CDR3 length equals 14 residues. Losses at the gene ends were 5 bases for V and 3 bases for J; bases not matched to a gene: 5. CDR1 is LGHNT, CDR2 FRNRAP, per germline.